The next 32 T cell receptor beta chains were all read from a single sample in a study of Tregs in tolerant kidney transplant recipients. TCRdb's copy holds only in-frame clones and misses some; the assay was immunoSEQ multiplex PCR. Recorded for this sample: tens of thousands of clones. Sequences were derived from CD4+ T cells from blood, sampled before the transplant. The receptors were sampled from a human donor who received a combined kidney and bone marrow transplant.

In regard to this clone: Read data end 3 residues before the CDR3 end; the end is taken from the germline J gene. The J gene is TRBJ1-2, the V gene TRBV19; TRBD1 might be the D (5 bases). V gave up 1 base and J gave up 0 bases, with 9 bases separating them. The CDR3 is made up of 15 amino acids. Germline V gene lookup returns CDR1 LNHDA and CDR2 SQIVND (reference sequence). The sequenced CDR3 bases are TGTGCCAGTAGTATAGGCCCGGGGGCTAACTATGGC. Its translation is CASSIGPGANYG. The whole CDR3 protein is CASSIGPGANYGYTF.

In regard to this clone: The read terminates 3 residues before the CDR3 end, so the remaining end is supplied by the germline J gene. The chain joins TRBV19 to TRBJ1-1, with D possibly TRBD1 on 5 matching bases. The CDR3 is made up of 12 amino acids. CDR1 and CDR2 (germline): LNHDA, SQIVND (reference sequence). V was pared by 0 bases and J by 6 bases, with 5 bases between. The CDR3: CASSIDRAEAFF. Partial CDR3 DNA: TGTGCCAGTAGTATAGACAGGGCTGAA.

On this clone: The read terminates 3 residues ahead of where the CDR3 ends, so the germline J gene completes it. This chain uses TRBV5-1 with TRBJ1-6, with D tentatively TRBD1 (5 bases). The CDR3 loop spans 15 amino acids. With 4 bases removed from V and 4 bases from J, the gap between germline ends came to 12 bases. Germline CDR1 reads SGHRS; CDR2 reads YFSETQ. The CDR3 bases that were read are TGCGCCAGCAGCCGGGGGACTATGTATAATTCACCC. This translates into CASSRGTMYNSP. The complete CDR3 sequence is CASSRGTMYNSPLHF.

In the case of this clone: The read halts 3 residues ahead of the CDR3 end, with the missing end drawn from the germline J gene. This chain connects TRBV30 to TRBJ1-1; no clear D gene. The germline gives CDR1 GTSNPN, CDR2 SVGIG (reference sequence). This CDR3 has 13 amino acids. V dropped 0 bases and J dropped 0 bases, with 5 bases sitting between them. The CDR3 DNA, read in part, is TGTGCCTGGAGTGTACTGGTGAACACTGAA. It specifies CAWSVLVNTE. The full-length CDR3 reads as CAWSVLVNTEAFF. Looking up the rest from reference TRBV30 and TRBJ1-1 gives the full variable domain: SQTIHQWPATLVQPVGSPLSLECTVEGTSNPNLYWYRQAAGRGLQLLFYSVGIGQISSEVPQNLSASRPQDRQFILSSKKLLLSDSGFYLCAWSVLVNTEAFFGQGTRLTVV.

Comment on this clone: The read ends 3 residues before the CDR3 terminus; that terminus is restored from the germline J gene. The V call is TRBV7-2, the J call TRBJ2-1; 10 nucleotides agree with TRBD1. The J segment lost 6 bases and the V segment lost 5 bases, leaving 7 bases of the junction unmatched. The CDR3 loop spans 15 amino acids. CDR1 and CDR2 (germline): SGHTA, FQGNSA. CDR3 loop: CASSLGTGVPNEQFF. The covered CDR3 bases are TGTGCCAGCAGCCTGGGGACAGGGGTTCCCAATGAG.

With regard to this clone: The read gets to within 3 residues of the CDR3 end, and the germline J gene fills in the rest. This chain joins TRBV2 and TRBJ2-7; TRBD1 matches at 8 bases. CDR3 length: 14 amino acids. Germline values: CDR1 SNHLY, CDR2 FYNNEI. J gave up 0 bases and V 7 bases, and 5 bases lay outside the gene matches. CDR3 loop: CASKDRAHSYEQYF. Partial CDR3 DNA: TGTGCCAGCAAGGACAGGGCTCACTCCTACGAG.

About this clone: The CDR3 extends 3 residues past the end of the read, so its final part is completed from the germline J gene. The chain joins TRBV7-2 to TRBJ2-1; D is perhaps TRBD2 (6 bases). Germline V gives CDR1 SGHTA, CDR2 FQGNSA. The V end lost 1 base, the J end lost 3 bases, and 10 bases lay between the germline ends. The CDR3 consists of 15 residues. CDR3 DNA, as far as it was read: TGTGCCAGCAGCTTAGTGGGCGGGAACTACAATGAG. Translation: CASSLVGGNYNE. The whole CDR3 reads CASSLVGGNYNEQFF.

Points on this clone: The read terminates 3 residues ahead of where the CDR3 ends, so the germline J gene completes it. The chain couples TRBV20-1 to TRBJ1-6; tentatively, D is TRBD1 (5 bases). CDR1 DFQATT and CDR2 SNEGSKA come from the germline V gene (reference sequence). V was clipped by 0 bases and J by 7 bases, with 19 bases between them. The CDR3 loop spans 17 amino acids. The sequenced part of the CDR3 DNA is TGCAGTGCTAGAGATCAAGGCCAGGGATCTTTAAATTCACCC. Encoded protein: CSARDQGQGSLNSP. The whole CDR3 sequence reads CSARDQGQGSLNSPLHF.

On this clone: Read coverage stops 3 residues before the CDR3 terminus; the germline J gene supplies the remainder. V and J are TRBV20-1 and TRBJ2-2; 7 nucleotides match TRBD2. CDR1 and CDR2 from the germline V gene are DFQATT and SNEGSKA (reference sequence). J gave up 5 bases and V 6 bases, and 12 bases lay outside the gene matches. This CDR3 has 15 residues. The covered CDR3 bases are TGCAGTGCCAGAACCCTAGCGGTCCGTACCGGGGAG. This codes for CSARTLAVRTGE. The full-length CDR3 reads as CSARTLAVRTGELFF.

Comment on this clone: Read coverage stops 3 residues before the CDR3 terminus; the germline J gene supplies the remainder. The chain couples TRBV2 to TRBJ1-4, with TRBD1 matching over 8 bases. Germline V lookup: CDR1 SNHLY, CDR2 FYNNEI. This CDR3 comprises 14 residues. V lost 6 bases to trimming and J lost 7 bases; unmatched junction nucleotides: 7. The CDR3 spells CASSATGEGEKLFF. CDR3 DNA, as far as it was read: TGTGCCAGCAGCGCGACAGGGGAAGGTGAAAAA.

About this clone itself: The read stops 3 residues short of the end of the CDR3; the missing end is completed from the germline J gene. The rearrangement links TRBV13 to TRBJ2-3; 10 bases are shared with TRBD2. V dropped 4 bases and J dropped 5; count of bases not matched to a gene: 9. Germline V gives CDR1 PRHDT, CDR2 FYEKMQ (reference sequence). The CDR3 is 16 residues long. Incomplete CDR3 DNA: TGTGCCAGCAGCTCCGCGCAGCGGGAGGGCTTAGATACG. Its protein is CASSSAQREGLDT. The CDR3 in its entirety is CASSSAQREGLDTQYF.

To note about this clone: The read finishes 3 residues shy of the CDR3 end, and the germline J gene is used to complete it. V usage is TRBV2 and J usage is TRBJ2-1; TRBD2 matches at 15 bases. Germline CDR1 is SNHLY and CDR2 is FYNNEI. V lost 4 bases and J lost 6; bases outside the gene matches: 4. The CDR3 runs to 16 residues. The covered CDR3 bases are TGTGCCAGCAGTGTCCCGGGACTAGCGGGAGGCAATGAG. It codes for CASSVPGLAGGNE. The whole CDR3 reads CASSVPGLAGGNEQFF.

The sequenced part of the CDR3 DNA is TGTGCCAGCAGTGGGGGGATACTAGCGCCCCACTACGAG. This encodes CASSGGILAPHYE. The whole CDR3 sequence is CASSGGILAPHYEQYF. The V and J genes are TRBV2 and TRBJ2-7; 7 bases map to TRBD2. Read data end 3 residues before the CDR3 end; the end is taken from the germline J gene. The germline V gene has CDR1 SNHLY and CDR2 FYNNEI. CDR3 length: 16 residues. Trimming cost V 4 bases and J 3 bases; bases outside gene matches: 12.

CDR3 sequence reads: CAWSEGRNSPLHF. Incomplete CDR3 DNA: TGTGCCTGGAGTGAAGGCCGAAATTCACCC. The rearrangement joins TRBV30 to TRBJ1-6, with unresolved D. The read falls 3 residues short of the CDR3 end, and the missing part is taken from the germline J gene. The CDR3 totals 13 residues. Germline lookup yields CDR1 GTSNPN and CDR2 SVGIG (reference sequence). Trimming took off 1 base at V and 7 bases at J, with 8 bases between the two ends.

Note on this clone: Read data end 3 residues before the CDR3 end; the end is taken from the germline J gene. The J gene is TRBJ2-6, the V gene TRBV5-1; 10 nucleotides align to TRBD2. V was clipped by 7 bases and J by 2 bases; unmatched bases: 9. This CDR3 comprises 17 residues. CDR1 is SGHRS and CDR2 is YFSETQ in the germline V gene. The CDR3 sequence is CASASSGRPTGANVLTF. The DNA read from the CDR3 is TGCGCCAGCGCGTCTAGCGGGAGACCCACTGGGGCCAACGTC.

With respect to this clone: The read falls 3 residues short of the CDR3 end, and the missing part is taken from the germline J gene. The chain links TRBV18 to TRBJ1-2; D uncertain. Trimming removed 0 bases from V and 7 bases from J, with 15 bases in between. Germline V gene data show CDR1 as KGHSH and CDR2 as LQKENI. The CDR3 totals 15 residues. CDR3 DNA (partial): TGTGCCAGCTCACCACCCGACACGAAGGCGCTTGGC. This gives the protein CASSPPDTKALG. The CDR3 as a whole reads CASSPPDTKALGYTF.

Concerning this clone: The read halts 3 residues ahead of the CDR3 end, with the missing end drawn from the germline J gene. This chain links TRBV11-2 with TRBJ2-1, with 8 bases that match TRBD1. The germline gives CDR1 SGHAT, CDR2 FQNNGV. With 6 bases clipped from V and 1 base from J, the junction kept 5 bases outside the gene matches. The CDR3 extends over 15 amino acids. CDR3 residues: CASRQDRVSYNEQFF. CDR3 DNA (partial): TGTGCCAGCAGACAGGACAGGGTTTCCTACAATGAG.

Remarks on this clone: The CDR3 goes on 3 residues after the read ends, and that part is filled in from the germline J gene. The chain has TRBV2 and TRBJ2-1; D call uncertain. The length of the CDR3 is 11 residues. From germline, CDR1 is SNHLY and CDR2 FYNNEI. Trimming shortened V by 5 bases and J by 8 bases, and 7 bases separated the two germline ends. This CDR3 reads CASSPSDEQFF. Partial CDR3 DNA: TGTGCCAGCAGTCCCAGTGATGAG. Based on the CDR3 plus reference TRBV2 and TRBJ2-1, the full variable domain is EPEVTQTPSHQVTQMGQEVILRCVPISNHLYFYWYRQILGQKVEFLVSFYNNEISEKSEIFDDQFSVERPDGSNFTLKIRSTKLEDSAMYFCASSPSDEQFFGPGTRLTVL.

Comments on this clone: The read terminates 3 residues ahead of where the CDR3 ends, so the germline J gene completes it. The chain couples TRBV7-2 to TRBJ2-2; D call uncertain. V was pared by 5 bases and J by 7 bases, with 14 bases between. Germline lookup yields CDR1 SGHTA and CDR2 FQGNSA. This CDR3 contains 14 residues. The CDR3 DNA, read in part, is TGTGCCAGCAGCAGGCCCCCGGGTGTCGGGGAG. It is translated as CASSRPPGVGE. The full-length CDR3 reads as CASSRPPGVGELFF.

Concerning this clone: The CDR3 end falls 3 residues outside the read, so it is completed with the germline J gene. This chain joins TRBV6-2 or TRBV6-3 and TRBJ2-2; 7 bases fit TRBD1. The germline CDR1 and CDR2 sequences are MNHEY and SVGEGT. The CDR3 covers 13 residues. V shed 6 bases and J 4 bases; nucleotides not matched to a gene: 2. Here the CDR3 reads CASRGGPTGELFF. Incomplete CDR3 DNA: TGTGCCAGCAGAGGGGGCCCCACCGGGGAG.

Notes on this clone: Sequencing ends 3 residues short of the CDR3 end; the germline J gene provides the rest. The chain joins TRBV5-1 to TRBJ2-7, with no clear D. This CDR3 region has 14 residues. Trimming stripped 1 base from V and 3 bases from J, with 11 bases between. The germline V gene encodes CDR1 SGHRS and CDR2 YFSETQ. Here the CDR3 reads CASSLSQVVYEQYF. The sequenced CDR3 bases are TGCGCCAGCAGCTTGAGTCAGGTAGTCTACGAG.

CDR3 residues: CASSTSGIYEQFF. The DNA read from the CDR3 is TGTGCCAGTAGTACTAGCGGGATCTATGAG. The J gene is TRBJ2-1, the V gene TRBV19, with 9 bases fitting TRBD2. The CDR3 goes on 3 residues after the read ends, and that part is filled in from the germline J gene. The CDR3 has 13 residues. J lost 8 bases, V lost 4 bases, and 3 bases had no gene match. Germline CDR1 reads LNHDA; CDR2 reads SQIVND (reference sequence).

As regards this clone: The read finishes 3 residues shy of the CDR3 end, and the germline J gene is used to complete it. The chain couples TRBV7-8 to TRBJ2-7; 9 bases align to TRBD1. V shed 1 base and J 0 bases; nucleotides not matched to a gene: 1. The CDR3 consists of 15 residues. Germline CDR1 SGHVS, CDR2 FQNEAQ. CDR3: CASSLDRGPSYEQYF. The covered CDR3 bases are TGTGCCAGCAGCTTAGACAGGGGGCCCTCCTACGAG.

As concerns this clone: The DNA ends 3 residues before the CDR3 does, and the rest of the CDR3 is filled in from the germline J gene. This chain joins TRBV6-2 or TRBV6-3 and TRBJ2-7, with 7 bases identical to TRBD2. The CDR3 extends over 12 amino acids. CDR1 and CDR2 from the germline V gene are MNHEY and SVGEGT. With V trimmed by 6 bases and J by 3 bases, 2 bases remained unmatched. The part of the CDR3 DNA that was read is TGTGCCAGCAGCCGGGGGGACTACGAG. Its translation: CASSRGDYE. The whole CDR3 protein is CASSRGDYEQYF.

Notes on this clone: The sequence runs out 3 residues before the end of the CDR3; the remainder is reconstructed from the germline J gene. This chain uses TRBV7-2 with TRBJ1-4; 7 bases match TRBD1. J was trimmed by 8 bases and V by 5 bases; bases with no gene match: 5. The CDR3 has 13 residues. The germline V gene encodes CDR1 SGHTA and CDR2 FQGNSA. The sequenced CDR3 bases are TGTGCCAGCAGCGCGGGACAGAAGGAAAAA. It encodes CASSAGQKEK. The entire CDR3 reads CASSAGQKEKLFF.

As to this clone: The CDR3 end is not reached by the read, which stops 3 residues before it; the germline J gene fills it in. The rearrangement joins TRBV19 to TRBJ2-3, with 7 bases fitting TRBD1. Germline CDR1 LNHDA, CDR2 SQIVND (reference sequence). The CDR3 sequence is 14 residues long. V lost 6 bases, J lost 2 bases, and 5 bases stayed unmatched. CDR3 region: CASRTGTATDTQYF. CDR3 DNA (partial): TGTGCCAGTAGGACTGGGACAGCCACAGATACG.

Worth noting for this clone: The read terminates 3 residues ahead of where the CDR3 ends, so the germline J gene completes it. The chain joins TRBV19 to TRBJ2-3; a weak D match, TRBD2 (6 bases). V was shortened by 6 bases and J by 0 bases, with 13 bases between the two germline ends. This CDR3 region has 15 residues. Germline V gene lookup returns CDR1 LNHDA and CDR2 SQIVND (reference sequence). CDR3 bases read: TGTGCCAGTAGCAGAACCAGCGGGAGCACAGATACG. Amino acids: CASSRTSGSTDT. The complete CDR3 protein is CASSRTSGSTDTQYF. The whole variable domain, remainder taken from reference TRBV19 and TRBJ2-3, is DGGITQSPKYLFRKEGQNVTLSCEQNLNHDAMYWYRQDPGQGLRLIYYSQIVNDFQKGDIAEGYSVSREKKESFPLTVTSAQKNPTAFYLCASSRTSGSTDTQYFGPGTRLTVL.

About this clone: Sequencing ends 3 residues short of the CDR3 end; the germline J gene provides the rest. V is TRBV18 and J is TRBJ1-1, with TRBD1 as a possible D gene (5 bases). Germline values: CDR1 KGHSH, CDR2 LQKENI. This CDR3 is built from 14 residues. This CDR3 is CASSPPEGRRVAFF. CDR3 DNA (partial): TGTGCCAGCTCACCACCCGAGGGGCGAAGGGTA.

With respect to this clone: The missing CDR3 end, 3 residues past where the read stops, is filled in from the germline J gene. The chain has TRBV5-1 and TRBJ2-1; the D gene is possibly TRBD2 (5 bases). In germline, CDR1 is SGHRS, CDR2 YFSETQ. V lost 0 bases and J 0 bases, leaving 10 bases between the germline ends. The CDR3 loop spans 16 amino acids. CDR3 DNA (partial): TGCGCCAGCAGCTTGGGTGGGCGGGTCTCCTACAATGAG. Protein product: CASSLGGRVSYNE. The CDR3 in its entirety is CASSLGGRVSYNEQFF.

As for this clone: The sequence runs out 3 residues before the end of the CDR3; the remainder is reconstructed from the germline J gene. This rearrangement joins TRBV20-1 to TRBJ2-1; D remains ambiguous. Looked up from germline, CDR1 is DFQATT and CDR2 is SNEGSKA (reference sequence). The CDR3 totals 12 residues. V shed 6 bases and J shed 4 bases, with 10 bases lying between them. CDR3 sequence reads: CSAPGQYNEQFF. CDR3 DNA, as far as it was read: TGCAGTGCCCCTGGTCAGTACAATGAG.

On this clone: Sequencing ends 3 residues short of the CDR3 end; the germline J gene provides the rest. The chain combines TRBV10-3 with TRBJ2-3; the D is unclear. The V end lost 0 bases, the J end lost 2 bases, and 6 bases lay between the germline ends. The CDR3 totals 14 residues. The V gene's germline CDR1 is ENHRY and CDR2 SYGVKD. The CDR3 reads CAISESYYTDTQYF. The covered CDR3 bases are TGTGCCATCAGTGAGTCGTACTACACAGATACG.

Concerning this clone: The CDR3 goes on 3 residues after the read ends, and that part is filled in from the germline J gene. This sequence joins TRBV7-3 and TRBJ2-7; no firm D call. Per germline, CDR1 SGHTA and CDR2 FQGTGA. V dropped 1 base and J dropped 2 bases, with 12 bases sitting between them. CDR3 size: 15 residues. The CDR3 region is CASSLSGGNPYEQYF. The covered CDR3 bases are TGTGCCAGCAGCTTAAGTGGCGGAAACCCCTACGAG.